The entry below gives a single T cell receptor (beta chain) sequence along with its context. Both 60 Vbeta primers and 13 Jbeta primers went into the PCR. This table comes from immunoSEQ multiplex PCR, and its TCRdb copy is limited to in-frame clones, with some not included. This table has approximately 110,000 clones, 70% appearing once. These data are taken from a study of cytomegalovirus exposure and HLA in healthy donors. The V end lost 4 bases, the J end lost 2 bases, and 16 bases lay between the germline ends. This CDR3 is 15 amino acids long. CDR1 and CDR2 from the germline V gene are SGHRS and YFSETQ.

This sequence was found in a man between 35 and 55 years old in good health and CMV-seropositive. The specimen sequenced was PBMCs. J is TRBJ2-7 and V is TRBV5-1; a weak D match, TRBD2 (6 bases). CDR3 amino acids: CASSDSGAAPYEQYF. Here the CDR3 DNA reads TGCGCCAGCAGCGACTCGGGAGCCGCCCCCTACGAGCAGTACTTC.